This TCR beta chain emerged from a study of blood T cells in healthy people across ages. On the study more broadly: Researchers report that template switching captured about one barcoded beta molecule per two T cells.

About this clonotype: Its antigen is as yet unknown. Being one base from a much bigger clone, this may be a read error.

Study-wide results and limits: Without sorted subsets, naive and antigen-experienced compartments could not be conclusively compared. A roughly linear fall in TCR beta diversity per million T cells was seen with increasing age. A strong correlation was seen between TCR beta diversity and naive T cell percentage.

This CDR3 comprises 14 residues. The germline gives CDR1 MNHNY, CDR2 SVGAGI (reference sequence). A J-beta primer mix and a sample-barcoded 5' primer were used in a second PCR of about 7 to 11 cycles. MiXCR was run by TCRdb on the 5' RACE reads, yielding one entry per CDR3 protein. Of about 620,000 distinct CDR3 sequences detected, around 50% appear once; the ten largest clones hold roughly 12%. The material sequenced was blood. The sequence came from a woman of 80 years or more in good health. The chain has TRBV6-6 and TRBJ2-2, with 7 nucleotides matching TRBD2. The CDR3 region has the DNA TGTGCCAGCAGTTACTCGTCGGGAGGCGGGGAGCCGTTTTTT. Amino acid sequence: CASSYSSGGGEPFF.